This TCR beta chain is from a study of blood T cell repertoires in COVID-19. Whole-study context: COVID-19 samples collected from the United States, Italy and Spain covered acute and convalescent phases. T cells, B-cell-depleted T cells, or PBMCs provided the cDNA or gDNA that served as material.

The CDR3 has 14 residues. Per germline, CDR1 SGHAT and CDR2 FQNNGV. V lost 3 bases and J 5 bases, leaving 13 bases between the germline ends. Authors' processing steps: Amplification of reference gene primers provided the estimated nucleated cell counts. The protocol was immunoSEQ multiplex PCR, while the TCRdb copy is restricted to in-frame clones and leaves out a portion. Clone size and the V and J calls come from that table; the DNA yielded D and trimming. The table records approximately 250,000 clones, 70% to 90% of them present only once. A Seattle source enrolled patients during active infection and followed them longitudinally.

The chain carries TRBV11-2 and TRBJ1-2, with D possibly TRBD1 on 6 matching bases. Specimen: peripheral blood. This TCR came from a woman aged 55-70 years with COVID-19, enrolled during active disease. The CDR3 sequence is CASSFQKGEYGYTF. The CDR3, as DNA: TGTGCCAGCAGCTTTCAGAAGGGGGAGTATGGCTACACCTTC. Full variable domain (rest looked up from reference TRBV11-2 and TRBJ1-2): EAGVAQSPRYKIIEKRQSVAFWCNPISGHATLYWYQQILGQGPKLLIQFQNNGVVDDSQLPKDRFSAERLKGVDSTLKIQPAKLEDSAVYLCASSFQKGEYGYTFGSGTRLTVV.